The next 15 T cell receptor beta chains were all read from a single sample in a study of T-cell reconstitution after alpha-beta-depleted transplantation in children. Unique molecular identifiers were incorporated into the prepared TCRbeta library. Via MiXCR, TCRdb re-called the PCR reads, giving one row per CDR3 protein. The sample shows roughly 180,000 distinct CDR3 sequences, about 14% of them seen only once. The material sequenced was PBMCs from the stem cell graft donor, taken from the stem cell graft. These receptor sequences come from a human donor who donated a stem cell graft to a child with acute lymphoblastic leukemia.

This clonotype was seen at least ten times. The chain links TRBV5-1 to TRBJ2-5, with 10 bases fitting TRBD2. The CDR3 extends over 17 amino acids. With 0 bases clipped from V and 2 bases from J, the junction kept 7 bases outside the gene matches. Looked up from germline, CDR1 is SGHRS and CDR2 is YFSETQ. This CDR3 is CASSLAIAGGRQETQYF. CDR3 in DNA: TGCGCCAGCAGCTTGGCGATAGCGGGAGGCCGACAAGAGACCCAGTACTTC.

This clonotype was counted many times. V usage is TRBV28 and J usage is TRBJ1-4; D is possibly TRBD1 (5 bases). Trimming took 5 bases from V and 4 from J, leaving 17 bases between them. Germline CDR1 MDHEN, CDR2 SYDVKM. The CDR3 sequence is 16 residues long. The CDR3 here is CASSPLGRRVNEKLFF. DNA of the CDR3: TGTGCCAGCAGTCCCCTGGGGCGGAGGGTTAATGAAAAACTGTTTTTT.

This clonotype was seen repeatedly, ten times or more. CDR3 coding DNA: TGCAGTGCTAGAGCCGGGAGCTCTGGAAACACCATATATTTT. Translated: CSARAGSSGNTIYF. The chain uses TRBV20-1 and TRBJ1-3; D is undetermined. Germline loops: CDR1 DFQATT, CDR2 SNEGSKA (reference sequence). The CDR3 contains 14 residues. V gave up 1 base and J gave up 0 bases, with 7 bases separating them.

V usage is TRBV28 and J usage is TRBJ1-3; TRBD1 matches at 9 bases. From germline, CDR1 is MDHEN and CDR2 SYDVKM. The length of the CDR3 is 15 residues. With V trimmed by 6 bases and J by 4 bases, 7 bases remained unmatched. CDR3 in DNA: TGTGCCAGCAGCTCCCCGACAGGGGGAGGAAACACCATATATTTT. It is translated as CASSSPTGGGNTIYF.

The chain couples TRBV5-1 to TRBJ1-1, with no clear D. CDR3 length: 13 amino acids. The V gene lost 0 bases and the J gene lost 4 bases, with 7 bases spanning the gap. CDR1 and CDR2 (germline): SGHRS, YFSETQ. The chain's CDR3 is CASSLGARTEAFF. The CDR3 DNA follows: TGCGCCAGCAGCTTGGGGGCCCGCACTGAAGCTTTCTTT.

This clonotype was seen a handful of times. This chain uses TRBV27 with TRBJ2-3, with D unclear. The CDR3 runs 15 residues. The germline V gene has CDR1 MNHEY and CDR2 SMNVEV (reference sequence). V lost 2 bases and J 7 bases, leaving 16 bases between the germline ends. CDR3 DNA sequence: TGTGCCAGCAGTTTACGACTCGGCAGCCAACATACGCAGTATTTT. It encodes CASSLRLGSQHTQYF.

A word on this clonotype: A read error may explain this, as a much larger clone is one base away. The chain employs TRBV7-9 and TRBJ1-1; D is unresolved. V lost 5 bases and J 10 bases, leaving 20 bases between the germline ends. Looked up from germline, CDR1 is SEHNR and CDR2 is FQNEAQ (reference sequence). The CDR3 runs 14 residues. CDR3 coding DNA: TGTGCCAGCAGCCCACCCGGAGTTCGGACTCTAGCTTTCTTT. This codes for CASSPPGVRTLAFF.

This clonotype was counted many times. The chain recombines TRBV10-3 with TRBJ2-1; D call uncertain. V was cut by 6 bases and J by 0 bases, with 15 bases left in between. The CDR3 has 16 residues. Germline V lookup: CDR1 ENHRY, CDR2 SYGVKD. This chain's CDR3 is CAISSQNISSYNEQFF. As DNA, the CDR3 is TGTGCCATCAGCTCACAGAATATAAGCTCCTACAATGAGCAGTTCTTC.

This clonotype has a handful of counts. The CDR3: CASSKRATGLAMETDTQYF. The CDR3 DNA reads TGTGCCAGTAGTAAGCGGGCCACGGGACTAGCTATGGAAACAGATACGCAGTATTTT. The chain employs TRBV19 and TRBJ2-3, with 9 bases matching TRBD2. Germline V gives CDR1 LNHDA, CDR2 SQIVND (reference sequence). This CDR3 is 19 amino acids long. V lost 4 bases to trimming and J lost 3 bases; unmatched junction nucleotides: 17.

A note on this clonotype: A much larger clone is a single base away; this may be a read error. This rearrangement joins TRBV5-1 to TRBJ2-2, with TRBD1 as a possible D gene (6 bases). The germline CDR1 and CDR2 sequences are SGHRS and YFSETQ. The CDR3 runs to 14 residues. In nucleotides, the CDR3 is TGCTCCAGCAGCTTGCCAGGGGACACCGGGGAGCTGTTTTTT. It specifies CSSSLPGDTGELFF.

This clonotype was recorded at least ten times. J is TRBJ2-2 and V is TRBV7-9, with D perhaps matching TRBD1 (5 bases). Trimming shortened V by 5 bases and J by 0 bases, and 10 bases separated the two germline ends. Germline CDR1 reads SEHNR; CDR2 reads FQNEAQ (reference sequence). The CDR3 is 15 amino acids. The CDR3 nucleotides are TGTGCCAGCAGCCCGCGGACAACGAACACCGGGGAGCTGTTTTTT. Protein product: CASSPRTTNTGELFF.

This clonotype was counted ten times or more. The rearrangement uses TRBV7-9 and TRBJ2-1, with 13 bases identical to TRBD2. Germline CDR1 is SEHNR and CDR2 is FQNEAQ (reference sequence). The V gene end was trimmed by 6 bases and the J gene end by 7 bases; junction bases not matched to a gene: 12. This CDR3 comprises 17 residues. In nucleotides, the CDR3 is TGTGCCAGCAGTCCCAAACTAGCGGGAGGGAAAGCTAATGAGCAGTTCTTC. Encoded protein: CASSPKLAGGKANEQFF.

To note about this clonotype: A single base separates this from a much larger clone, so it may be a read error. CDR3: CSASPTSGGETQCF. CDR3 in DNA: TGCAGTGCTAGTCCTACTAGCGGGGGGGAGACCCAGTGCTTC. The chain carries TRBV20-1 and TRBJ2-5, with 13 positions matching TRBD2. Germline-derived CDR1 and CDR2 are DFQATT and SNEGSKA (reference sequence). This CDR3 comprises 14 residues.

Concerning this clonotype: Germline and junction disagree at one end, which may indicate a read error. The rearrangement joins TRBV5-1 to TRBJ2-7; D not certain. CDR1 and CDR2 (germline): SGHRS, YFSETQ. The CDR3 length is 13 residues. The CDR3 is CASSLDRSYGQYF. The CDR3 nucleotides are TGCGCCAGCAGCTTGGACCGCTCCTACGGGCAGTACTTC. Full variable domain (outside the CDR3, taken from reference TRBV5-1 and TRBJ2-7): KAGVTQTPRYLIKTRGQQVTLSCSPISGHRSVSWYQQTPGQGLQFLFEYFSETQRNKGNFPGRFSGRQFSNSRSEMNVSTLELGDSALYLCASSLDRSYGQYFGPGTRLTVT.

This clonotype has at least ten counts. The rearrangement uses TRBV7-2 and TRBJ2-3; D gene uncertain. Per the germline V gene, CDR1 is SGHTA and CDR2 is FQGNSA. The CDR3 loop spans 14 amino acids. The ends were cut back, 3 bases at V and 0 bases at J, with 7 bases in the middle. CDR3 coding DNA: TGTGCCAGCAGCTTTTTCGCTAGCACAGATACGCAGTATTTT. Its translation: CASSFFASTDTQYF. Full variable domain (missing parts from reference TRBV7-2 and TRBJ2-3): GAGVSQSPSNKVTEKGKDVELRCDPISGHTALYWYRQSLGQGLEFLIYFQGNSAPDKSGLPSDRFSAERTGGSVSTLTIQRTQQEDSAVYLCASSFFASTDTQYFGPGTRLTVL.